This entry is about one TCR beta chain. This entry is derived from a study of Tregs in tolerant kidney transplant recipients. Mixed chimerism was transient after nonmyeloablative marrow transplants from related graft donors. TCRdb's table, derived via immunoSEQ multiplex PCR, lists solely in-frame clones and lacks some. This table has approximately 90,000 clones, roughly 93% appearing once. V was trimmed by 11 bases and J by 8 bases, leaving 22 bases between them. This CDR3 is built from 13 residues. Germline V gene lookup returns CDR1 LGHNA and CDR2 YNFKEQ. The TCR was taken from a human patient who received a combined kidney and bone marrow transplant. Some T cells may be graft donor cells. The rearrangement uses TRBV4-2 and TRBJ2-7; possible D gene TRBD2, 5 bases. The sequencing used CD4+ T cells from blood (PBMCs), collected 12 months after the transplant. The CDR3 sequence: CAGEGVALYKQYF. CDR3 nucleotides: TGTGCCGGGGAAGGCGTAGCGCTGTATAAGCAGTACTTC.